The clone carrying this T cell receptor beta chain was recorded at least ten times. Its specificity is not known. The data stem from a study of T-cell reconstitution after alpha-beta-depleted transplantation in children. Whole-study results and caveats: Expanded graft clones, several hundred of them, were reportedly the source of alpha-beta T cells about two months after transplant.

The TCRbeta library incorporated unique molecular identifiers. TCRdb reanalysed the PCR reads using MiXCR and keeps one entry per CDR3 protein. The table shows 45,000 to 60,000 distinct CDR3 sequences, with around 53% occurring only once. The sample here was peripheral blood, taken before TCRalphabeta/CD19-depleted stem cell transplant. This TCR derives from a boy younger than two with SCID, due to receive a stem cell transplant.

The CDR3 DNA reads TGTGCCAGCAGTTTGTCGAGGGAGGGTGGCTACACCTTC. This sequence encodes CASSLSREGGYTF. The chain is built from TRBV12-3 or TRBV12-4 and TRBJ1-2; D is unresolved. The CDR3 runs to 13 residues. V gave up 3 bases and J gave up 7 bases, with 12 bases separating them.